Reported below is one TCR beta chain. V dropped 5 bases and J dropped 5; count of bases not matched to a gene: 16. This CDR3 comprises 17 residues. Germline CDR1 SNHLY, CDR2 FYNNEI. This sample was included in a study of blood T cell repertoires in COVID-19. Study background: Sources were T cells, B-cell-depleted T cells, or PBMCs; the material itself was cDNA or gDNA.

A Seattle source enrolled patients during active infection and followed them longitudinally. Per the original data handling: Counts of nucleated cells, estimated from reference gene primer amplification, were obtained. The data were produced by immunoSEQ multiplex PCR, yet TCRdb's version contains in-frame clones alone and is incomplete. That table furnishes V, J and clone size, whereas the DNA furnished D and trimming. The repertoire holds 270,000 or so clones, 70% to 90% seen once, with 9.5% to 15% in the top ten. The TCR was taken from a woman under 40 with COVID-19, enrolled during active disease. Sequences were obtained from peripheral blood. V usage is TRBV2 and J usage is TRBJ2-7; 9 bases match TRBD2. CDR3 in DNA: TGTGCCAGCAGTTCACCGGGACTGGCGGGGGGGCCTCACGAGCAGTACTTC. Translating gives CASSSPGLAGGPHEQYF.